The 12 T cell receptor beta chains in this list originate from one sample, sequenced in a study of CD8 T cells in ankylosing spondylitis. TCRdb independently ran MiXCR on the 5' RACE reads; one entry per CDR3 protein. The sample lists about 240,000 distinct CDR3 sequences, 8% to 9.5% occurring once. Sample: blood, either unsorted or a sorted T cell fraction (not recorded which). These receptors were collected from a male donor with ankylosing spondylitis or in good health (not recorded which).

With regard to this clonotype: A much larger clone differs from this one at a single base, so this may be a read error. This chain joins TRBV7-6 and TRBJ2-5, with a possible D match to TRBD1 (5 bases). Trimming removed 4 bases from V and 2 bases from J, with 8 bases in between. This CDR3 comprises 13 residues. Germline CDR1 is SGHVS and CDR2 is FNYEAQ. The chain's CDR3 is CASSSRQQETQYF. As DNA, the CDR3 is TGTGCCAGCAGCTCCCGACAGCAAGAGACCCAGTACTTC.

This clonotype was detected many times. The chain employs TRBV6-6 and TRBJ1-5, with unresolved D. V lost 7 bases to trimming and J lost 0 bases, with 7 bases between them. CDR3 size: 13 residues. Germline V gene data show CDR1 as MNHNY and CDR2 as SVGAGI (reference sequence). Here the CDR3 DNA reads TGTGCCAGCAACCAGGATAGCAATCAGCCCCAGCATTTT. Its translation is CASNQDSNQPQHF.

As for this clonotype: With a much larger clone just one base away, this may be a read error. The CDR3 DNA is TGCAGTGGCTCTAAGGGGGGGGTGGATACGCAGTATTTT. Its translation: CSGSKGGVDTQYF. The gene calls are TRBV20-1 and TRBJ2-3; D may be TRBD2 (7 bases). V lost 7 bases, J lost 6 bases, and 17 bases lay in between. Germline-derived CDR1 and CDR2 are DFQATT and SNEGSKA (reference sequence). This CDR3 is built from 13 residues.

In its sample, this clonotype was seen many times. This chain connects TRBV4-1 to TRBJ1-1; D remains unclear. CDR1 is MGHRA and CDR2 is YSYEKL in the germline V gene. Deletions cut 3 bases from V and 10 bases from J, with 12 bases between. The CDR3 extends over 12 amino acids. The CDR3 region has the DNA TGCGCCAGCAGCCACCCTTTGAGTGGAGCTTTCTTT. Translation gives CASSHPLSGAFF.

CDR3 DNA: TGTGCCAGCAGCCCCGGGGCAATCAGCACTGAAGCTTTCTTT. Translation gives CASSPGAISTEAFF. The chain is built from TRBV5-5 and TRBJ1-1, with D maybe TRBD1 (5 bases). Per the germline V gene, CDR1 is SGHKS and CDR2 is YYEKEE (reference sequence). V lost 4 bases, J lost 4 bases, and 14 bases lay in between. The CDR3 length is 14 residues.

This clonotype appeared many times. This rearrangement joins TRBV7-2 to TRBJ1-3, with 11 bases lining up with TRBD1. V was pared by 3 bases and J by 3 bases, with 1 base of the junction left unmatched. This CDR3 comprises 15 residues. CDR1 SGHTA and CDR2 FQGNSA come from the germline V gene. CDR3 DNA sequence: TGTGCCAGCAGCTTCGGGACAGGGGGTGGAAACACCATATATTTT. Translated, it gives CASSFGTGGGNTIYF.

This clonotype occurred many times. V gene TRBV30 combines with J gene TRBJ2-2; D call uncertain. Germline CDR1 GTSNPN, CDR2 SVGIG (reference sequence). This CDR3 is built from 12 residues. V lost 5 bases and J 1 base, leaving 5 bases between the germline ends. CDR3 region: CAWALNTGELFF. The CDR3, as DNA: TGTGCCTGGGCTCTGAACACCGGGGAGCTGTTTTTT.

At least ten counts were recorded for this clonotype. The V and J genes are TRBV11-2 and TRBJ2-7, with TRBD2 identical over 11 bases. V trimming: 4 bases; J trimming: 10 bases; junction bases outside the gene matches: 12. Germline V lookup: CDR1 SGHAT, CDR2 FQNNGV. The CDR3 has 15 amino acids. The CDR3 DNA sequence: TGTGCCAGCAGCTCGGTAGTACTAGCGGGAGACGTTCAGTACTTC. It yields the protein CASSSVVLAGDVQYF. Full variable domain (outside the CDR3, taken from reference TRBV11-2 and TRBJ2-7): EAGVAQSPRYKIIEKRQSVAFWCNPISGHATLYWYQQILGQGPKLLIQFQNNGVVDDSQLPKDRFSAERLKGVDSTLKIQPAKLEDSAVYLCASSSVVLAGDVQYFGPGTRLTVT.

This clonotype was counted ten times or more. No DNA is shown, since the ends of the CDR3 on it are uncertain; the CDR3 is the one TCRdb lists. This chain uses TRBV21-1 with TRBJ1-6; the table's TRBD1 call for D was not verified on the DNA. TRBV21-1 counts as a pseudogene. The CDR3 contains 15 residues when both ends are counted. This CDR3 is CASSKWGRGNSPLHF.

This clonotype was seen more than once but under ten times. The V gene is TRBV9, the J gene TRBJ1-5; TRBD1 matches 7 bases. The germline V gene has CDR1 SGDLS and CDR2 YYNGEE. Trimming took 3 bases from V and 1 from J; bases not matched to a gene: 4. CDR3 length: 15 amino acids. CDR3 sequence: CASSDTGVSNQPQHF. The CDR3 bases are TGTGCCAGCAGCGACACAGGGGTGAGCAATCAGCCCCAGCATTTT.

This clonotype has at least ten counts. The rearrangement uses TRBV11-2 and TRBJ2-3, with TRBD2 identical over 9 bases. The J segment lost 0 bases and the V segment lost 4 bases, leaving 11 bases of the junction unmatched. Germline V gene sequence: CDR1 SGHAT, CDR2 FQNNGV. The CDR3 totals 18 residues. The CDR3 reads CASSSRLAAGTSTDTQYF. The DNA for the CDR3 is TGTGCCAGCAGCTCCAGACTAGCGGCTGGAACTAGCACAGATACGCAGTATTTT.

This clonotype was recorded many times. The CDR3 DNA sequence: TGCGCCAGCAGCTTGTCAGGGCAAATGATCACCGGGGAGCTGTTTTTT. Translated: CASSLSGQMITGELFF. This chain uses TRBV5-1 with TRBJ2-2; a possible D gene is TRBD1 (5 bases). The CDR3 sequence is 16 residues long. With 1 base removed from V and 4 bases from J, the gap between germline ends came to 14 bases. Germline-derived CDR1 and CDR2 are SGHRS and YFSETQ.